This T cell receptor beta chain was retrieved from a study of shared clonotypes between healthy human individuals. The repertoire was sequenced with immunoSEQ multiplex PCR; TCRdb's copy has only in-frame clones and lacks some. The sample has about 380,000 clones; approximately 96% are singletons. This CDR3 is built from 14 residues. V lost 5 bases, J lost 4 bases, and 6 bases stayed unmatched. Germline assignment: CDR1 SGHVS and CDR2 FNYEAQ. The sequenced material came from memory CD8+ T cells sorted from blood. Documented subset: CD45RO+ cells pooled with CCR7-negative TemRA cells. This clonotype was sampled from a man in his thirties or forties in good health. The V gene is TRBV7-6, the J gene TRBJ2-7; TRBD1 agrees at 9 bases. The CDR3 region has the DNA TGTGCCAGCAGCACTGGACAGGGGAAGTACGAGCAGTACTTC. The encoded protein is CASSTGQGKYEQYF.